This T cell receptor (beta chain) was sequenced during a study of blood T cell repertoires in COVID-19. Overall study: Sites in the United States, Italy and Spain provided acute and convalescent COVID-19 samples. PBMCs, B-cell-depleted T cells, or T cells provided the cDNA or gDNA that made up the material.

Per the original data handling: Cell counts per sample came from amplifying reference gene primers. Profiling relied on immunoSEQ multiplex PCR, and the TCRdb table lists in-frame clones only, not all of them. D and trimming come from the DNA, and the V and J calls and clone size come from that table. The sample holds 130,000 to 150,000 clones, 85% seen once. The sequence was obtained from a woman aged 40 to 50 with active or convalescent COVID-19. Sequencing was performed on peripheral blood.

The CDR3 is CASSRGGLEEQYF. Here the CDR3 DNA reads TGTGCCAGCTCCCGAGGCGGGTTGGAAGAGCAGTACTTC. This sequence joins TRBV25-1 and TRBJ2-7; a weak D match, TRBD2 (5 bases). Trimming left V 8 bases short and J 7 bases short, with 18 bases between. This CDR3 has 13 residues. Germline CDR1 and CDR2: MGHDK and SYGVNS.